These 20 T cell receptor beta chains came from one sample sequenced in a study of T-cell reconstitution after alpha-beta-depleted transplantation in children. Unique molecular identifiers were built into the TCRbeta library. TCRdb analysed the PCR reads with MiXCR anew, one entry per CDR3 protein. The repertoire holds 450,000 to 500,000 distinct CDR3 sequences, with around 12% as singletons. Specimen: PBMCs from the stem cell graft donor, collected from the stem cell graft. The receptors were sampled from a human donor who donated a stem cell graft to a child with combined immunodeficiency.

The chain couples TRBV29-1 to TRBJ2-1; 8 nucleotides agree with TRBD1. Trimming cost V 4 bases and J 8 bases; bases outside gene matches: 10. From germline, CDR1 is SQVTM and CDR2 ANQGSEA. The length of the CDR3 is 14 residues. The CDR3 sequence is CSVAFAGTGHEQFF. As DNA, the CDR3 is TGCAGCGTTGCTTTCGCCGGGACAGGACATGAGCAGTTCTTC.

There are a few counts of this clonotype. The chain is built from TRBV7-9 and TRBJ2-3; the D gene is possibly TRBD1 (5 bases). Trimming removed 1 base at V and 5 bases at J, with 10 bases between. The CDR3 loop spans 14 amino acids. CDR1 is SEHNR, CDR2 FQNEAQ, per germline (reference sequence). CDR3 in amino acids: CASSLGLGEDTQYF. The CDR3 DNA is TGTGCCAGCAGCTTAGGTCTAGGGGAAGATACGCAGTATTTT.

This clonotype was seen many times. The V call is TRBV7-9, the J call TRBJ2-1, with D perhaps TRBD1 (5 bases). The V gene's germline CDR1 is SEHNR and CDR2 FQNEAQ (reference sequence). The V end lost 5 bases, the J end lost 4 bases, and 18 bases lay between the germline ends. The CDR3 spans 16 residues. Written as DNA, the CDR3 is TGTGCCAGCAGCCCTCCGTCAGGGAAGGGTTACAATGAGCAGTTCTTC. The encoded protein is CASSPPSGKGYNEQFF.

Only a few counts were recorded for this clonotype. This chain uses TRBV29-1 with TRBJ1-2; TRBD1 is a possible D gene (5 bases). This CDR3 contains 14 residues. CDR1 is SQVTM and CDR2 is ANQGSEA in the germline V gene. Trimming took off 4 bases at V and 5 bases at J, with 17 bases between the two ends. CDR3 region: CSVVRPMGGYGYTF. The DNA for the CDR3 is TGCAGCGTTGTCCGGCCGATGGGGGGTTATGGCTACACCTTC.

The gene calls are TRBV13 and TRBJ2-3; D call uncertain. V was clipped by 3 bases and J by 4 bases, with 14 bases between them. CDR3 length: 15 residues. Germline lookup yields CDR1 PRHDT and CDR2 FYEKMQ (reference sequence). CDR3 sequence reads: CASSLIQGSPDTQYF. The CDR3 coding sequence is TGTGCCAGCAGCTTGATCCAAGGATCCCCAGATACGCAGTATTTT.

This clonotype was seen a few times. The V call is TRBV28, the J call TRBJ1-6; D is uncertain. Trimming removed 3 bases from V and 7 bases from J, with 10 bases in between. The CDR3 runs 14 residues. Germline V lookup: CDR1 MDHEN, CDR2 SYDVKM. Here the CDR3 reads CASSFGVVNSPLHF. The CDR3 bases are TGTGCCAGCAGTTTCGGGGTGGTCAATTCACCCCTCCACTTT.

The V call is TRBV5-5, the J call TRBJ2-1, with D maybe TRBD2 (5 bases). V was pared by 2 bases and J by 9 bases, with 12 bases between. The CDR3 loop spans 13 amino acids. CDR1 and CDR2 from the germline V gene are SGHKS and YYEKEE (reference sequence). The CDR3 DNA is TGTGCCAGCAGCTTCAACGGGGAAGGTGAGCAGTTCTTC. Its translation is CASSFNGEGEQFF.

This clonotype occurred many times. V usage is TRBV20-1 and J usage is TRBJ1-6; D possibly corresponds to TRBD1 (6 bases). V was trimmed by 3 bases and J by 6 bases, leaving 9 bases between them. Germline V gene data show CDR1 as DFQATT and CDR2 as SNEGSKA (reference sequence). The CDR3 consists of 13 residues. The CDR3 coding sequence is TGCAGTGCTAGGGGGGGGGCTAATTCACCCCTCCACTTT. This sequence encodes CSARGGANSPLHF.

This chain's CDR3 is CAWSVLGATTDTQYF. CDR3 sequence (DNA): TGTGCCTGGAGTGTACTGGGGGCTACGACAGATACGCAGTATTTT. The rearrangement uses TRBV30 and TRBJ2-3; tentatively, D is TRBD1 (6 bases). Germline CDR1 GTSNPN, CDR2 SVGIG (reference sequence). The CDR3 contains 15 residues. Deletions cut 0 bases from V and 3 bases from J, with 13 bases between.

This chain joins TRBV12-3 or TRBV12-4 and TRBJ2-3; 7 nucleotides align to TRBD1. The CDR3 runs to 14 residues. Losses at the gene ends were 2 bases for V and 5 bases for J; bases not matched to a gene: 4. The CDR3, as DNA: TGTGCCAGCAGTTTAAGGGGGCATGGAGATACGCAGTATTTT. It encodes CASSLRGHGDTQYF.

The chain carries TRBV7-8 and TRBJ2-5, with D maybe TRBD1 (5 bases). With 1 base removed from V and 4 bases from J, the gap between germline ends came to 19 bases. The CDR3 loop spans 17 amino acids. CDR1 is SGHVS and CDR2 is FQNEAQ in the germline V gene. The CDR3 sequence: CASSLEQALPAGETQYF. The CDR3 region has the DNA TGTGCCAGCAGCTTAGAACAGGCACTCCCCGCTGGAGAGACCCAGTACTTC.

In this sample, this clonotype turned up many times. The chain is built from TRBV9 and TRBJ2-3, with D possibly being TRBD2 (5 bases). Germline assignment: CDR1 SGDLS and CDR2 YYNGEE. V was clipped by 3 bases and J by 5 bases, with 16 bases between them. The CDR3 totals 15 residues. CDR3 region: CASSERLHGRDTQYF. The CDR3 DNA is TGTGCCAGCAGCGAACGGCTACATGGGAGAGATACGCAGTATTTT.

The rearrangement links TRBV11-3 to TRBJ2-7; possibly TRBD2 for D (5 bases). The CDR3 loop spans 16 amino acids. V dropped 5 bases and J dropped 1 base, with 18 bases sitting between them. Germline CDR1 and CDR2: SGHNT and YENEEA. The CDR3 DNA sequence: TGTGCCAGCAGCCCCGGACTTCCGAGTGGGTCCTACGAGCAGTACTTC. It encodes CASSPGLPSGSYEQYF.

Only a few counts were recorded for this clonotype. The chain employs TRBV7-2 and TRBJ1-2; 8 bases agree with TRBD1. Losses at the gene ends were 5 bases for V and 4 bases for J; bases not matched to a gene: 6. The CDR3 totals 14 residues. CDR1 is SGHTA, CDR2 FQGNSA, per germline. DNA of the CDR3: TGTGCCAGCAGCGCCCGACAGGGGTCCTATGGCTACACCTTC. Its protein is CASSARQGSYGYTF. Complete variable domain (other parts from reference TRBV7-2 and TRBJ1-2): GAGVSQSPSNKVTEKGKDVELRCDPISGHTALYWYRQSLGQGLEFLIYFQGNSAPDKSGLPSDRFSAERTGGSVSTLTIQRTQQEDSAVYLCASSARQGSYGYTFGSGTRLTVV.

The chain carries TRBV9 and TRBJ2-5, with TRBD1 matching 9 bases. Germline CDR1 and CDR2: SGDLS and YYNGEE. With 4 bases clipped from V and 5 bases from J, the junction kept 9 bases outside the gene matches. The CDR3 covers 15 residues. Written as DNA, the CDR3 is TGTGCCAGCAGCTCCCGACAGGGGGTGTGGGAGACCCAGTACTTC. Its translation: CASSSRQGVWETQYF.

The gene calls are TRBV7-6 and TRBJ2-5, with 8 bases fitting TRBD1. The CDR3 consists of 14 residues. Trimming cost V 4 bases and J 5 bases; bases outside gene matches: 6. Germline V gives CDR1 SGHVS, CDR2 FNYEAQ. The DNA for the CDR3 is TGTGCCAGCAGCTCCGGACAGGGTGGGGAGACCCAGTACTTC. Protein product: CASSSGQGGETQYF.

The chain uses TRBV28 and TRBJ2-7; tentatively, D is TRBD1 or TRBD2 (6 bases each). Germline values: CDR1 MDHEN, CDR2 SYDVKM. CDR3 length equals 13 residues. V was clipped by 2 bases and J by 7 bases, with 12 bases between them. The CDR3 sequence: CASSLERGDEQYF. CDR3 sequence (DNA): TGTGCCAGCAGTTTAGAGAGGGGGGATGAGCAGTACTTC.

The V gene is TRBV20-1, the J gene TRBJ1-5; 7 nucleotides agree with TRBD1. V lost 6 bases, J lost 2 bases, and 10 bases stayed unmatched. Germline V gene sequence: CDR1 DFQATT, CDR2 SNEGSKA (reference sequence). The CDR3 runs 15 residues. The CDR3 DNA sequence: TGCAGTGCGCGAACAGGGGCACCAGGCAATCAGCCCCAGCATTTT. Its protein product is CSARTGAPGNQPQHF.

This clonotype was seen repeatedly, ten times or more. This chain joins TRBV29-1 and TRBJ2-1; 7 bases match TRBD2. This CDR3 is built from 11 residues. Germline V gene data show CDR1 as SQVTM and CDR2 as ANQGSEA. Germline trimming cut 7 bases from V and 8 bases from J; bases unmatched to any gene: 5. CDR3 nucleotides: TGCAGCGCTGGGAGGGAGGATGAGCAGTTCTTC. Translating it yields CSAGREDEQFF.

This chain links TRBV20-1 with TRBJ1-2; no firm D call. Germline values: CDR1 DFQATT, CDR2 SNEGSKA (reference sequence). Trimming removed 2 bases at V and 5 bases at J, with 9 bases between. The CDR3 has 12 amino acids. CDR3 sequence (DNA): TGCAGTGCTAGAAATCAAGGGTATGGCTACACCTTC. It specifies CSARNQGYGYTF.